Detailed here is one T cell receptor (beta chain). Its antigen is as yet unknown. These data come from a study of T-cell memory formation after mild COVID-19. On the study more broadly: Largely donor-specific TCR clusters were found.

Study-level results: Among contracting clones, CD4+ were mainly CM/EM and CD8+ enriched in EMRA.

V lost 5 bases, J lost 6 bases, and 14 bases lay in between. In germline, CDR1 is SGHTA, CDR2 FQGNSA. The CDR3 spans 13 residues. TCRdb reanalysed the 5' RACE reads using MiXCR and keeps one entry per CDR3 protein. The table records 400,000 or so distinct CDR3 sequences, 20% of them present only once. The chain uses TRBV7-2 and TRBJ2-7, with D possibly called TRBD1 or TRBD2 (5 bases each). The TCR sequence derives from an adult woman who had mild COVID-19 (a few samples of this study predate the infection). Cell type and time point are not known. The material sequenced was PBMCs or a T cell subset sorted from them (not recorded which). CDR3 residues: CASSASRGFEQYF. The CDR3 DNA reads TGTGCCAGCAGCGCCTCGAGGGGTTTCGAGCAGTACTTC.